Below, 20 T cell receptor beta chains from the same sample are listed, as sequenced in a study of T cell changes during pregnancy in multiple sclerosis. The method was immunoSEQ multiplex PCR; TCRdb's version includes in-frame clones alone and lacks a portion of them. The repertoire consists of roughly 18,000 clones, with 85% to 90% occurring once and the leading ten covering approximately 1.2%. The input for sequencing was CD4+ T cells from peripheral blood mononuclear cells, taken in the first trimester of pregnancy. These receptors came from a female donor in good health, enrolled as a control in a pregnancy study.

The CDR3 protein is CASSSLGQQTQYF. The CDR3 nucleotides read TGTGCCAGCAGCTCACTAGGACAGCAGACCCAGTACTTC. The V gene is TRBV13, the J gene TRBJ2-5, with D maybe TRBD1 (6 bases). The CDR3 is 13 amino acids. Trimming took off 4 bases at V and 6 bases at J, with 12 bases between the two ends. Germline assignment: CDR1 PRHDT and CDR2 FYEKMQ (reference sequence). Together with reference TRBV13 and TRBJ2-5, the CDR3 gives the full variable domain: AAGVIQSPRHLIKEKRETATLKCYPIPRHDTVYWYQQGPGQDPQFLISFYEKMQSDKGSIPDRFSAQQFSDYHSELNMSSLELGDSALYFCASSSLGQQTQYFGPGTRLLVL.

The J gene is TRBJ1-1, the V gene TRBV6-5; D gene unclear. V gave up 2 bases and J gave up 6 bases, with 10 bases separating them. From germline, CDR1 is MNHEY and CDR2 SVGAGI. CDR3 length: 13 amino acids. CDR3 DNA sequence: TGTGCCAGCAGTTACCCGGGAGTCCCTGAAGCTTTCTTT. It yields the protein CASSYPGVPEAFF.

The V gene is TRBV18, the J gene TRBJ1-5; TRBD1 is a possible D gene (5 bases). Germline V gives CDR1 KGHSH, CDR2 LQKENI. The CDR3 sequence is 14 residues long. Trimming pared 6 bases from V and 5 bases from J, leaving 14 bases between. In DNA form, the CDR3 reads TGTGCCAGCTCGCGACTTGGGGCCGATCAGCCCCAGCATTTT. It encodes CASSRLGADQPQHF.

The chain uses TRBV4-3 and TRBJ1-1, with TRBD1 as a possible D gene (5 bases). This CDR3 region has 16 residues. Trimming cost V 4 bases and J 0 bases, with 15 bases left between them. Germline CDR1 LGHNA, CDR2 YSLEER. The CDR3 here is CASSPDTEGVNTEAFF. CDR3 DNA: TGCGCCAGCAGCCCAGACACAGAAGGGGTGAACACTGAAGCTTTCTTT.

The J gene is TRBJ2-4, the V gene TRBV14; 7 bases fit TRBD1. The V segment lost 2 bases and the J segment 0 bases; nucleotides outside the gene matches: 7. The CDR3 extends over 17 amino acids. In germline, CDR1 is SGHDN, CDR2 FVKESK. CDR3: CASSQPQGIRAKNIQYF. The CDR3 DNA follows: TGTGCCAGCAGCCAACCACAGGGGATTAGAGCCAAAAACATTCAGTACTTC.

CDR3: CASSRDRVTEAFF. CDR3 DNA sequence: TGTGCCAGCAGCCGGGACAGGGTCACTGAAGCTTTCTTT. The chain couples TRBV5-4 to TRBJ1-1; 9 bases map to TRBD1. Germline lookup yields CDR1 SGHNT and CDR2 YYREEE (reference sequence). The CDR3 consists of 13 residues. V shed 4 bases, J shed 4 bases, and the junction held 2 bases outside the gene matches.

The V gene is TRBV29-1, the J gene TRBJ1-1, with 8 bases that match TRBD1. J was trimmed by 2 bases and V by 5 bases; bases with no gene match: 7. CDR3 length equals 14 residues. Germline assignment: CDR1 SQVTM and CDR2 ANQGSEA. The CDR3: CSVQFGQGNTEAFF. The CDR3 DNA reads TGCAGCGTTCAATTTGGACAGGGAAACACTGAAGCTTTCTTT. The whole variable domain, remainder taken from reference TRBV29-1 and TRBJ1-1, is SAVISQKPSRDICQRGTSLTIQCQVDSQVTMMFWYRQQPGQSLTLIATANQGSEATYESGFVIDKFPISRPNLTFSTLTVSNMSPEDSSIYLCSVQFGQGNTEAFFGQGTRLTVV.

The CDR3 spells CASSPKERAGAVGELFF. CDR3 nucleotide sequence: TGTGCCAGCAGCCCGAAGGAGCGAGCGGGAGCAGTCGGGGAGCTGTTTTTT. The J gene is TRBJ2-2, the V gene TRBV4-2; 8 nucleotides agree with TRBD2. This CDR3 region has 17 residues. CDR1 and CDR2 from the germline V gene are LGHNA and YNFKEQ. J lost 7 bases, V lost 4 bases, and 14 bases had no gene match.

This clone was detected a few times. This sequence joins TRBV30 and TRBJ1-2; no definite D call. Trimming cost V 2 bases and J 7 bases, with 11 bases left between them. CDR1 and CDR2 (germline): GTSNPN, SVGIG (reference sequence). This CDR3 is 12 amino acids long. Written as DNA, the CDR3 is TGTGCCTGGAGTCCGAGAGGGTCTGGCTACACCTTC. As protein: CAWSPRGSGYTF.

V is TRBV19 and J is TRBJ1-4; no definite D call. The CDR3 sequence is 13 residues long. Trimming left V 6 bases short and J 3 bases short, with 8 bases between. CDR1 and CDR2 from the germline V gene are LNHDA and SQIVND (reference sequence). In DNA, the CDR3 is TGTGCCAGTAGAGAGCAGGCTAATGAAAAACTGTTTTTT. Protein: CASREQANEKLFF.

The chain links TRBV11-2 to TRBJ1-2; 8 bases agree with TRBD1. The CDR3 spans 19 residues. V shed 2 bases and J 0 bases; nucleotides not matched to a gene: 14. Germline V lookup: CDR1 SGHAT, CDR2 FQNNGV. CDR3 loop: CASSLTWSQGGPPNYGYTF. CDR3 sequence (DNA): TGTGCCAGCAGCTTAACGTGGTCACAGGGGGGCCCCCCTAACTATGGCTACACCTTC.

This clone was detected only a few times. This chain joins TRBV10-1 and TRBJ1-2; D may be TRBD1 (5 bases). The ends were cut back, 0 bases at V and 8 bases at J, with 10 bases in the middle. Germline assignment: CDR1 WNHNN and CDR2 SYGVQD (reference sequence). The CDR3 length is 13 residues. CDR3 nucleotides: TGCGCCAGCAGTGAGTCCCAGGGTCGAGGCTACACCTTC. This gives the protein CASSESQGRGYTF.

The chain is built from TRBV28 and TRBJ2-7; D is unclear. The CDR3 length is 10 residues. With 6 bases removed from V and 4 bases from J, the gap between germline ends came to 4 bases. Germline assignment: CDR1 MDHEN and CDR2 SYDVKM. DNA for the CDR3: TGTGCCAGCAGATCTTACGAGCAGTACTTC. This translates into CASRSYEQYF.

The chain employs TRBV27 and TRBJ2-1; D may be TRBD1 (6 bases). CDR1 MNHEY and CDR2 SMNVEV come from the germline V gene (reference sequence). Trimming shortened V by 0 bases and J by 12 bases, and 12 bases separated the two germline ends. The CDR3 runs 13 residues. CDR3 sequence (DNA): TGTGCCAGCAGTTTATCGGCCAGAGGGGGGCAGTTCTTC. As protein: CASSLSARGGQFF.

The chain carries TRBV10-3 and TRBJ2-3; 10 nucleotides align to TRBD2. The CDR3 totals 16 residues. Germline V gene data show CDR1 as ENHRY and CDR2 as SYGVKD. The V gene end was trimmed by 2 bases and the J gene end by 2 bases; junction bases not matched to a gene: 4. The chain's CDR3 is CAISEVGLADTDTQYF. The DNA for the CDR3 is TGTGCCATCAGTGAGGTCGGACTAGCGGACACAGATACGCAGTATTTT.

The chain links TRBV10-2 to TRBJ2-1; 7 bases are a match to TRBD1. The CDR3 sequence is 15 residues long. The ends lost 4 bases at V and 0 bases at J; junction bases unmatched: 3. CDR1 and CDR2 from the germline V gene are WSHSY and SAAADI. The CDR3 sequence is CASSGGQSSYNEQFF. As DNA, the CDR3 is TGCGCCAGCAGTGGGGGACAGAGCTCCTACAATGAGCAGTTCTTC.

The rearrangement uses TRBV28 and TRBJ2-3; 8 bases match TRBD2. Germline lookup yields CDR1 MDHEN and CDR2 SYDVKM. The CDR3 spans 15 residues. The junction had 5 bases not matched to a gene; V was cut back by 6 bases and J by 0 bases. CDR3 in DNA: TGTGCCAGCAGGTCAGCGGGGGTCAGCACAGATACGCAGTATTTT. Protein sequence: CASRSAGVSTDTQYF.

The CDR3 spells CASSPGHVRTDTQYF. CDR3 coding DNA: TGTGCCAGCAGCCCGGGTCACGTCCGCACAGATACGCAGTATTTT. This chain connects TRBV5-6 to TRBJ2-3; D is unresolved. The CDR3 runs 15 residues. Per the germline V gene, CDR1 is SGHDT and CDR2 is YYEEEE. V shed 4 bases and J shed 1 base, with 13 bases lying between them.

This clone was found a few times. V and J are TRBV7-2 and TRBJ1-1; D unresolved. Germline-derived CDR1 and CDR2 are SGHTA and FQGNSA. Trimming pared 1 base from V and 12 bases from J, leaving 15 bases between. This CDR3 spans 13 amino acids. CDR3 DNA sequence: TGTGCCAGCAGCTTAGGAATAGCCGTAGGCCCTTTCTTT. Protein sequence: CASSLGIAVGPFF.

The CDR3 nucleotides are TGTGCCAGCAGCTTGATAGGGGGATCCACAGATACGCAGTATTTT. Amino acid sequence: CASSLIGGSTDTQYF. The rearrangement joins TRBV5-6 to TRBJ2-3; TRBD1 is a possible D gene (6 bases). Germline V gene sequence: CDR1 SGHDT, CDR2 YYEEEE. Trimming took off 1 base at V and 2 bases at J, with 11 bases between the two ends. The CDR3 has 15 amino acids.